Given below is one T cell receptor (beta chain) in context. Its antigen is unidentified. Analyses pooled second doses at about 4 or about 12 weeks. This specimen comes from a study of T cell responses to AZD1222 COVID-19 vaccine. Study-wide findings and caveats: Increased Spike-specific TCR breadth and depth were observed after two AZD1222 doses. Donors were largely white British and mainly female; clonal diversity was possibly underestimated. Just six AZD1222 recipients were seropositive at baseline.

Here immunoSEQ multiplex PCR was the method, and the copy in TCRdb shows in-frame clones only, minus some. The profile shows about 82,000 clones, 83% of them singletons. The CDR3 extends over 13 amino acids. CDR1 and CDR2 from the germline V gene are MDHEN and SYDVKM. J was trimmed by 1 base and V by 9 bases; bases with no gene match: 3. The TCR was taken from an adult who received the AZD1222 COVID-19 vaccine. V gene TRBV28 combines with J gene TRBJ2-3; 8 nucleotides agree with TRBD2. The sequencing here drew on peripheral blood, taken 28 days after the second AZD1222 dose. The CDR3 is CASTREGTDTQYF. Written as DNA, the CDR3 is TGTGCCAGTACGCGGGAGGGCACAGATACGCAGTATTTT. Full variable domain (missing parts from reference TRBV28 and TRBJ2-3): DVKVTQSSRYLVKRTGEKVFLECVQDMDHENMFWYRQDPGLGLRLIYFSYDVKMKEKGDIPEGYSVSREKKERFSLILESASTNQTSMYLCASTREGTDTQYFGPGTRLTVL.